Listed here are 21 T cell receptor beta chains from one sample, sequenced in a study of T cell repertoires in cytomegalovirus infection. From the reads, TCRdb called clonotypes with MiXCR, one entry per CDR3 protein. Among more than 400,000 distinct CDR3 sequences listed, less than 30% were seen once. The sequencing sample was made of PBMCs. All receptors derive from a human donor in good health (CMV status not recorded). Some clones in this sample may be carry-over from other donors' samples.

J is TRBJ2-7 and V is TRBV9; 8 bases are a match to TRBD2. After removal of 3 bases from V and 5 bases from J, the junction contained 7 bases not matched to a gene. This CDR3 is 14 amino acids long. CDR1 and CDR2 (germline): SGDLS, YYNGEE. This CDR3 reads CASSGREGLNEQYF. The CDR3 region has the DNA TGTGCCAGCAGCGGACGGGAGGGCCTTAACGAGCAGTACTTC.

This clonotype has a count of ten or more. V and J are TRBV7-8 and TRBJ2-2; D gene uncertain. The CDR3 has 16 residues. The ends were cut back, 1 base at V and 0 bases at J, with 9 bases in the middle. The V gene's germline CDR1 is SGHVS and CDR2 FQNEAQ. The CDR3 nucleotides read TGTGCCAGCAGCTTAGGGACGTTACCGAACACCGGGGAGCTGTTTTTT. Its protein is CASSLGTLPNTGELFF. Drawing the rest from reference TRBV7-8 and TRBJ2-2, the complete variable domain is GAGVSQSPRYKVAKRGQDVALRCDPISGHVSLFWYQQALGQGPEFLTYFQNEAQLDKSGLPSDRFFAERPEGSVSTLKIQRTQQEDSAVYLCASSLGTLPNTGELFFGEGSRLTVL.

The chain uses TRBV6-2 or TRBV6-3 and TRBJ2-3, with TRBD1 matching 9 bases. J was trimmed by 4 bases and V by 5 bases; bases with no gene match: 10. Germline CDR1 reads MNHEY; CDR2 reads SVGEGT. This CDR3 region has 16 residues. CDR3 region: CASSKPSGTGPDTQYF. The CDR3 bases are TGTGCCAGCAGTAAACCATCCGGGACAGGGCCAGATACGCAGTATTTT.

The sample holds a few counts of this clonotype. V usage is TRBV6-1 and J usage is TRBJ2-1; 7 bases match TRBD2. V dropped 5 bases and J dropped 5; count of bases not matched to a gene: 15. This CDR3 spans 17 amino acids. Germline CDR1 is MNHNS and CDR2 is SASEGT. The CDR3 protein is CASSPLWTREKNNEQFF. The CDR3 region has the DNA TGTGCCAGCAGTCCCCTTTGGACGCGGGAGAAGAACAATGAGCAGTTCTTC.

In DNA, the CDR3 is TGTGCCAGTAGTATAAGGTGGGAGCAGTACTTC. Protein product: CASSIRWEQYF. The J gene is TRBJ2-5, the V gene TRBV19, with D perhaps TRBD2 (5 bases). The CDR3 runs 11 residues. Germline V lookup: CDR1 LNHDA, CDR2 SQIVND (reference sequence). Between the trimmed V and J ends, which lost 2 bases and 11 bases, there was a span of 9 bases.

The CDR3 DNA sequence: TGTGCCAGCAGCCGGGTTGACGGTGAGCAGTTCTTC. Amino acid sequence: CASSRVDGEQFF. The rearrangement uses TRBV12-3 or TRBV12-4 and TRBJ2-1; D gene uncertain. This CDR3 comprises 12 residues. The V gene lost 6 bases and the J gene lost 9 bases, with 12 bases spanning the gap.

This clonotype has ten or more counts. The chain combines TRBV24-1 with TRBJ2-1, with D hard to call. The CDR3 has 13 amino acids. In germline, CDR1 is KGHDR, CDR2 SFDVKD. The V gene lost 3 bases and the J gene lost 8 bases, with 10 bases spanning the gap. The CDR3 sequence is CATSDTVGYEQFF. DNA of the CDR3: TGTGCCACCAGTGATACAGTGGGCTATGAGCAGTTCTTC.

The chain couples TRBV5-1 to TRBJ2-3; D not certain. Germline lookup yields CDR1 SGHRS and CDR2 YFSETQ. This CDR3 comprises 14 residues. Trimming removed 7 bases at V and 2 bases at J, with 14 bases between. Here the CDR3 reads CASSEVKFTDTQYF. CDR3 nucleotides: TGCGCCAGCTCAGAGGTAAAGTTCACAGATACGCAGTATTTT.

The V and J genes are TRBV20-1 and TRBJ2-2; D is perhaps TRBD1 or TRBD2 (5 bases each). The V end lost 0 bases, the J end lost 0 bases, and 8 bases lay between the germline ends. This CDR3 region has 15 residues. Germline loops: CDR1 DFQATT, CDR2 SNEGSKA (reference sequence). The CDR3 sequence: CSARDGTANTGELFF. CDR3 in DNA: TGCAGTGCTAGAGACGGGACGGCGAACACCGGGGAGCTGTTTTTT.

This clonotype was found a few times. The CDR3 coding sequence is TGTGCCAGCTTCTCCGGGGAGCTGTTTTTT. This translates into CASFSGELFF. V is TRBV7-2 and J is TRBJ2-2, with no clear D. The CDR3 has 10 amino acids. Germline CDR1 and CDR2: SGHTA and FQGNSA. V was trimmed by 8 bases and J by 6 bases, leaving 4 bases between them.

This clonotype has ten or more counts. The rearrangement uses TRBV19 and TRBJ2-2, with D hard to call. V gave up 3 bases and J gave up 1 base, with 3 bases separating them. The CDR3 sequence is 13 residues long. Germline V gene data show CDR1 as LNHDA and CDR2 as SQIVND (reference sequence). The CDR3 bases are TGTGCCAGTAGTATCGGGAACACCGGGGAGCTGTTTTTT. Translated: CASSIGNTGELFF.

In its sample, this clonotype was seen many times. CDR3 residues: CASSLIGTSGSRSYEQYF. CDR3 nucleotide sequence: TGTGCCAGCTCCCTTATCGGTACTAGCGGGAGCCGTTCCTACGAGCAGTACTTC. The chain links TRBV7-2 to TRBJ2-7, with TRBD2 matching 11 bases. Germline-derived CDR1 and CDR2 are SGHTA and FQGNSA. This CDR3 has 18 residues. The V segment lost 8 bases and the J segment 1 base; nucleotides outside the gene matches: 16.

This clonotype has at least ten counts. The chain is built from TRBV28 and TRBJ1-1; D not certain. The ends were cut back, 5 bases at V and 5 bases at J, with 15 bases in the middle. Germline values: CDR1 MDHEN, CDR2 SYDVKM. The CDR3 runs to 14 residues. CDR3 sequence: CASSRGGLGTEAFF. CDR3 in DNA: TGTGCCAGCAGTCGGGGAGGGTTAGGGACTGAAGCTTTCTTT.

The rearrangement joins TRBV28 to TRBJ2-2, with D tentatively TRBD2 (6 bases). This CDR3 contains 15 residues. Germline V lookup: CDR1 MDHEN, CDR2 SYDVKM. The V end lost 10 bases, the J end lost 0 bases, and 15 bases lay between the germline ends. The DNA for the CDR3 is TGTGCCACCGGGGGTAACCCAACGAACACCGGGGAGCTGTTTTTT. The encoded protein is CATGGNPTNTGELFF.

This clonotype was found a few times. The rearrangement uses TRBV19 and TRBJ1-1; 7 nucleotides align to TRBD1. Losses at the gene ends were 5 bases for V and 6 bases for J; bases not matched to a gene: 18. Germline values: CDR1 LNHDA, CDR2 SQIVND (reference sequence). The CDR3 is 17 amino acids. The chain's CDR3 is CASSLNFFRDRSAEAFF. In DNA, the CDR3 is TGTGCCAGTAGTCTTAATTTCTTTCGGGACAGATCAGCTGAAGCTTTCTTT.

A few counts support this clonotype. The chain couples TRBV30 to TRBJ1-4, with D possibly TRBD1 on 5 matching bases. Looked up from germline, CDR1 is GTSNPN and CDR2 is SVGIG (reference sequence). The CDR3 has 11 residues. Trimming removed 3 bases from V and 6 bases from J, with 5 bases in between. The CDR3 protein is CAWSRDEKLFF. The DNA for the CDR3 is TGTGCCTGGAGCAGGGATGAAAAACTGTTTTTT. Supplemented by reference TRBV30 and TRBJ1-4, the full variable domain reads SQTIHQWPATLVQPVGSPLSLECTVEGTSNPNLYWYRQAAGRGLQLLFYSVGIGQISSEVPQNLSASRPQDRQFILSSKKLLLSDSGFYLCAWSRDEKLFFGSGTQLSVL.

This sequence joins TRBV7-2 and TRBJ2-5; no firm D call. CDR3 size: 14 residues. CDR1 is SGHTA and CDR2 is FQGNSA in the germline V gene. V dropped 1 base and J dropped 5 bases, with 11 bases sitting between them. CDR3 sequence: CASSLETADETQYF. In DNA, the CDR3 is TGTGCCAGCAGCTTAGAAACAGCAGACGAGACCCAGTACTTC. The full variable domain, completed using reference TRBV7-2 and TRBJ2-5, is GAGVSQSPSNKVTEKGKDVELRCDPISGHTALYWYRQSLGQGLEFLIYFQGNSAPDKSGLPSDRFSAERTGGSVSTLTIQRTQQEDSAVYLCASSLETADETQYFGPGTRLLVL.

The chain joins TRBV18 to TRBJ2-1, with D unresolved. This CDR3 has 14 amino acids. Germline CDR1 is KGHSH and CDR2 is LQKENI. Trimming left V 3 bases short and J 5 bases short, with 11 bases between. CDR3 amino acids: CASSPGSGDNEQFF. Written as DNA, the CDR3 is TGTGCCAGCTCACCGGGTAGTGGGGACAATGAGCAGTTCTTC.

This clonotype appeared many times. V is TRBV7-2 and J is TRBJ2-6; 14 bases are a match to TRBD2. The CDR3 is 19 amino acids. Losses at the gene ends were 4 bases for V and 0 bases for J; bases not matched to a gene: 5. Germline V gene sequence: CDR1 SGHTA, CDR2 FQGNSA. The CDR3 DNA sequence: TGTGCCAGCAGCTCAAGACTAGCGGGAGGGCTCTCTGGGGCCAACGTCCTGACTTTC. Protein sequence: CASSSRLAGGLSGANVLTF.

This clonotype turned up a few times. The germline gene is not matched at one end of the junction; a read error may be the cause. The chain has TRBV4-3 and TRBJ2-2; D gene unclear. CDR3 length: 14 residues. Germline-derived CDR1 and CDR2 are LGHNA and YSLEER. CDR3 residues: CASSHQPKTGELFF. CDR3 nucleotide sequence: TGCGCCAGCAGCCACCAACCGAAAACCGGGGAGCTGTTTTTT.

This clonotype was counted only a few times. The genes are TRBV6-5 and TRBJ2-1; 9 bases fit TRBD2. CDR1 MNHEY and CDR2 SVGAGI come from the germline V gene. CDR3 length equals 19 residues. The V gene end was trimmed by 3 bases and the J gene end by 2 bases; junction bases not matched to a gene: 14. The CDR3 sequence: CASSYQRLAVEVPYNEQFF. As DNA, the CDR3 is TGTGCCAGCAGTTATCAAAGACTAGCGGTAGAGGTCCCCTACAATGAGCAGTTCTTC.